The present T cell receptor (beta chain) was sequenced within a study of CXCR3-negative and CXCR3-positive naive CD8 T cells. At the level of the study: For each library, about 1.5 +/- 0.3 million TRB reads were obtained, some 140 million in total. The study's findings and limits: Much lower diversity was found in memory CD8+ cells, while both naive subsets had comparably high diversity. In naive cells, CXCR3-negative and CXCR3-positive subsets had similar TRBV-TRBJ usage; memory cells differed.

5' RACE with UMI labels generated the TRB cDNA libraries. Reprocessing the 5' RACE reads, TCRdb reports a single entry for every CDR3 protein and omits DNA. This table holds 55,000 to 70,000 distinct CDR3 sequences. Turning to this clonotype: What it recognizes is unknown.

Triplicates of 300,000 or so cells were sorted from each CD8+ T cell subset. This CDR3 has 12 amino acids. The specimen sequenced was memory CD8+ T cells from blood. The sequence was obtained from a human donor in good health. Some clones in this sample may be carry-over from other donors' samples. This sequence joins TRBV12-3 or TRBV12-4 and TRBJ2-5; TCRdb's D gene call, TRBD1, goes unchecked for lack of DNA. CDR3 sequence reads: CASSTGAETQYF.